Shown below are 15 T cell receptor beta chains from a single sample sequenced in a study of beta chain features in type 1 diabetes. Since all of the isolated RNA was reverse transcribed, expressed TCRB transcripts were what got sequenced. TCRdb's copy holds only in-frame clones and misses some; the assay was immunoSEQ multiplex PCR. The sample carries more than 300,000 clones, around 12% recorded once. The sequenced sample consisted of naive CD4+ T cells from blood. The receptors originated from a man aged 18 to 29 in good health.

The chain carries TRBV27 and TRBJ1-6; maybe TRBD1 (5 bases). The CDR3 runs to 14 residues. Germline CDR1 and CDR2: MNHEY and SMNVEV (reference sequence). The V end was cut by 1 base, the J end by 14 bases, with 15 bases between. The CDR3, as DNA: TGTGCCAGCAGTTTATTGCAGGCGGGAGGGGCCCTCCACTTT. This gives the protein CASSLLQAGGALHF.

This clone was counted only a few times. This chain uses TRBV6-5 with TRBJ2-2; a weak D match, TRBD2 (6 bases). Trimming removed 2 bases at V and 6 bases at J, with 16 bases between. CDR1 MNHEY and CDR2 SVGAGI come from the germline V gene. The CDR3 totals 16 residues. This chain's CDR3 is CASSYGEVVKAGELFF. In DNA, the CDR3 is TGTGCCAGCAGTTACGGGGAGGTAGTCAAAGCCGGGGAGCTGTTTTTT.

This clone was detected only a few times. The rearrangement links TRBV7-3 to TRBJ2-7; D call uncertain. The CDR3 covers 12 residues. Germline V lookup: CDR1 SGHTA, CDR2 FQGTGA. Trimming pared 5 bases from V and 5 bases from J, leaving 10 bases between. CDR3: CASSLPRDEQYF. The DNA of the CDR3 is TGTGCCAGCAGCCTCCCCCGGGACGAGCAGTACTTC.

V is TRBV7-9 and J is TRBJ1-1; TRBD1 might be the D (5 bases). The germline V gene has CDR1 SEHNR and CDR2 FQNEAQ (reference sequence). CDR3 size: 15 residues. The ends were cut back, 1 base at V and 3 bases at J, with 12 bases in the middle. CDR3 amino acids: CASSLDGWGDTEAFF. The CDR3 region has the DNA TGTGCCAGCAGCTTAGACGGTTGGGGGGACACTGAAGCTTTCTTT.

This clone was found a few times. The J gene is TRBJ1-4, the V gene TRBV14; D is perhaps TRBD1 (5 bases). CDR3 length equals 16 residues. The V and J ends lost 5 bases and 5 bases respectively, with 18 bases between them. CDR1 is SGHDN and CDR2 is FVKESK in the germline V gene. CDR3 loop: CASSTHTGGRNEKLFF. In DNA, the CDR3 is TGTGCCAGCAGCACTCATACGGGGGGACGGAATGAAAAACTGTTTTTT.

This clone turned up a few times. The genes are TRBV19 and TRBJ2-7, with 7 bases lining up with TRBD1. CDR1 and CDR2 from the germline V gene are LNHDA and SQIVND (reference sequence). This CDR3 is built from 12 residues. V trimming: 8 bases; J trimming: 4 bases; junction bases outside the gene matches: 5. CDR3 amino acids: CASRDRQYEQYF. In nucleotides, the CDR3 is TGTGCCAGTCGGGACAGACAATACGAGCAGTACTTC.

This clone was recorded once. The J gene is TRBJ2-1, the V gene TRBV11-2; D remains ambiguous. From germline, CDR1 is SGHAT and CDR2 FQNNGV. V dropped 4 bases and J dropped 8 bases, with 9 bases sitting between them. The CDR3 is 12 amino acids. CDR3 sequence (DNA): TGTGCCAGCAGCTCTCGACGGGATGAGCAGTTCTTC. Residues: CASSSRRDEQFF.

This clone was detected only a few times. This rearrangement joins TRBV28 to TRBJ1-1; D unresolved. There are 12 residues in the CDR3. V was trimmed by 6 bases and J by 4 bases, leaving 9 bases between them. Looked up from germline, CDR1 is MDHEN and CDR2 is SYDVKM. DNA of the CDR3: TGTGCCAGCAGGATAGAGATCACTGAAGCTTTCTTT. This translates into CASRIEITEAFF.

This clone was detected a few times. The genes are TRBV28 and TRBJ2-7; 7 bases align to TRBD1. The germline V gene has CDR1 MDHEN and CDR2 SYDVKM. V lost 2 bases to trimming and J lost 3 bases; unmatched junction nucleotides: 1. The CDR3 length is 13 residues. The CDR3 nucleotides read TGTGCCAGCAGTTTACCAGGGGGCTACGAGCAGTACTTC. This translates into CASSLPGGYEQYF.

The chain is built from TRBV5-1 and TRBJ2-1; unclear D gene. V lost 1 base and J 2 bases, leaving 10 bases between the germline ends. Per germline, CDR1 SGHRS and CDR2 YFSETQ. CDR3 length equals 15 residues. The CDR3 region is CASSLPGSPYNEQFF. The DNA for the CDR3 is TGCGCCAGCAGCTTGCCAGGTTCCCCCTACAATGAGCAGTTCTTC.

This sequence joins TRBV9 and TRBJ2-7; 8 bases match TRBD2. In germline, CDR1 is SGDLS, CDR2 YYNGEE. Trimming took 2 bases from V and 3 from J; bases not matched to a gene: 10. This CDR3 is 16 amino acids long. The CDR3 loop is CASSVSTSGGVYEQYF. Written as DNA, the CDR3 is TGTGCCAGCAGCGTCTCCACTAGCGGAGGAGTCTACGAGCAGTACTTC.

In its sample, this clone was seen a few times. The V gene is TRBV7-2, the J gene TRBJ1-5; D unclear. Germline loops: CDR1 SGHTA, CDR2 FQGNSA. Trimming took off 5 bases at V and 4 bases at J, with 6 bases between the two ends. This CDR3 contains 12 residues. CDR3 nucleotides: TGTGCCAGCAGCAAATATAATCAGCCCCAGCATTTT. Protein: CASSKYNQPQHF.

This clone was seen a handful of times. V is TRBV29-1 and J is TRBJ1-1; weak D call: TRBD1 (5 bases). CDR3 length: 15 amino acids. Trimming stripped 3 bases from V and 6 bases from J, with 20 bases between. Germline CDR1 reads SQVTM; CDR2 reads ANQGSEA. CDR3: CSVDKAGTAVAEAFF. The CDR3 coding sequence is TGCAGCGTTGATAAGGCAGGGACTGCCGTAGCTGAAGCTTTCTTT. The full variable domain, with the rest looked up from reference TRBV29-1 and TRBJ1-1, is SAVISQKPSRDICQRGTSLTIQCQVDSQVTMMFWYRQQPGQSLTLIATANQGSEATYESGFVIDKFPISRPNLTFSTLTVSNMSPEDSSIYLCSVDKAGTAVAEAFFGQGTRLTVV.

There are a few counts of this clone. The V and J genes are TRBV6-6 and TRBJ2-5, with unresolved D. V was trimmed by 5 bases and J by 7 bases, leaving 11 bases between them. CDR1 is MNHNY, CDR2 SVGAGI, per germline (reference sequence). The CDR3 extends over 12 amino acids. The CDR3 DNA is TGTGCCAGCAGTCTGCGAGGTCCGACCCAGTACTTC. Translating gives CASSLRGPTQYF.

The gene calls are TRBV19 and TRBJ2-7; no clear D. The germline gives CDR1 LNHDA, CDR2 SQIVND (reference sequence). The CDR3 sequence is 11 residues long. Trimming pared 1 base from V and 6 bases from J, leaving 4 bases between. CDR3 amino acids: CASSIGSEQYF. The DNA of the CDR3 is TGTGCCAGTAGTATAGGGAGCGAGCAGTACTTC.